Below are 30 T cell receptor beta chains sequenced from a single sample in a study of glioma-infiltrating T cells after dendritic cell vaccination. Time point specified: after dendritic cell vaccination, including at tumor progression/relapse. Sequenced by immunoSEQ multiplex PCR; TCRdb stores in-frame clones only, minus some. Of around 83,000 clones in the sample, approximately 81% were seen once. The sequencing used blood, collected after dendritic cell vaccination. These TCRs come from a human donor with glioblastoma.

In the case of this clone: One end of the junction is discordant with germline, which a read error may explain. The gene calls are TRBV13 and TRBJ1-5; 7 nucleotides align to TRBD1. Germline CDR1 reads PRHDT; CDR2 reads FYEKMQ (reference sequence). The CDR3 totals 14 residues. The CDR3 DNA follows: TGTGCCAGCAGCGTAGGGGGCGCGAGACAGCCCCAGCATTTT. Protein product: CASSVGGARQPQHF.

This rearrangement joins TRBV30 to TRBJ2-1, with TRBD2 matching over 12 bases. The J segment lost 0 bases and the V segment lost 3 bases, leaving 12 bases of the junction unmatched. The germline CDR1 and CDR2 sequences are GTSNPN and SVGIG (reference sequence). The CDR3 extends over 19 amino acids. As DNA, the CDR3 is TGTGCCTGGAGAACGGGACTAGCGGGTCCACGGAGCTCCTACAATGAGCAGTTCTTC. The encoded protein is CAWRTGLAGPRSSYNEQFF.

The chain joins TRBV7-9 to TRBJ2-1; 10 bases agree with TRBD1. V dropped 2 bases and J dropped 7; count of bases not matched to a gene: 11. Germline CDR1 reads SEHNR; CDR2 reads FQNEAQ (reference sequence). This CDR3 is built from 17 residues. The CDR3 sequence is CASSLRWEDRGLNEQFF. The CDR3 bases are TGTGCCAGCAGCTTAAGGTGGGAAGACAGGGGGCTTAATGAGCAGTTCTTC. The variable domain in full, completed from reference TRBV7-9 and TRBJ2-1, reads DTGVSQNPRHKITKRGQNVTFRCDPISEHNRLYWYRQTLGQGPEFLTYFQNEAQLEKSRLLSDRFSAERPKGSFSTLEIQRTEQGDSAMYLCASSLRWEDRGLNEQFFGPGTRLTVL.

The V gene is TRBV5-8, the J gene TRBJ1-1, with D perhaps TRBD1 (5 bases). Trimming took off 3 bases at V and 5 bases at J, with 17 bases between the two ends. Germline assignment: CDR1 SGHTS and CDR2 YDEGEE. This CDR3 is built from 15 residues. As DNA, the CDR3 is TGTGCCAGCAGCTCGCTTCAGACAGTTGTTACTGAAGCTTTCTTT. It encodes CASSSLQTVVTEAFF.

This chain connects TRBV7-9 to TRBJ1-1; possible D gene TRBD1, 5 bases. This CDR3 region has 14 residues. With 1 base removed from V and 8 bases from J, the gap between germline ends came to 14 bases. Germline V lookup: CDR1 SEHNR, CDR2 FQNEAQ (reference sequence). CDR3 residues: CASSLVSSGQEAFF. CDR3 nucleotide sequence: TGTGCCAGCAGCTTAGTTTCTTCAGGACAAGAAGCTTTCTTT.

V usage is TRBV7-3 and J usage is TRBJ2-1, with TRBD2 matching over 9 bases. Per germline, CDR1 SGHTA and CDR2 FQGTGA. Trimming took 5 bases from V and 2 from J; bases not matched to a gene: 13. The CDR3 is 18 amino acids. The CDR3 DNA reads TGTGCCAGCAGCCCAACCGCGGGAGGGCCATTGCCCTACAATGAGCAGTTCTTC. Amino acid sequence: CASSPTAGGPLPYNEQFF.

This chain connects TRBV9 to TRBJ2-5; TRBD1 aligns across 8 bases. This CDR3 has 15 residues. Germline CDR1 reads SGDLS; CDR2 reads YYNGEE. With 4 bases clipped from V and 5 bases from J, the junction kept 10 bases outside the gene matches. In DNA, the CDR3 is TGTGCCAGCAGCATCTCCGGACAGGGTGGGGAGACCCAGTACTTC. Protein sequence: CASSISGQGGETQYF.

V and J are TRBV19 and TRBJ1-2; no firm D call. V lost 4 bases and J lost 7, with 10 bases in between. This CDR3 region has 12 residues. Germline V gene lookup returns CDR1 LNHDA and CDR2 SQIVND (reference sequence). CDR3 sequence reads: CASSNLEGGYTF. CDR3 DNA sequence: TGTGCCAGTAGTAACCTTGAGGGTGGCTACACCTTC.

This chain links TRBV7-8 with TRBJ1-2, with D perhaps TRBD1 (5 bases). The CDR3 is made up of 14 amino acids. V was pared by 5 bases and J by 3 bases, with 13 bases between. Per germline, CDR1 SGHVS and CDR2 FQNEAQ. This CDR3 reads CASSPRGTDYGYTF. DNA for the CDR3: TGTGCCAGCAGCCCACGGGGGACGGACTATGGCTACACCTTC.

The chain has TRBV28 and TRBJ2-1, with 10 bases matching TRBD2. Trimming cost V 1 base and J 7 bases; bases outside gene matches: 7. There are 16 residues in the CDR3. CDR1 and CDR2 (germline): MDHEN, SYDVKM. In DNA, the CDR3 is TGTGCCAGCAGTTTATCCGCTAGCGGGAGCGGGAATGAGCAGTTCTTC. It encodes CASSLSASGSGNEQFF.

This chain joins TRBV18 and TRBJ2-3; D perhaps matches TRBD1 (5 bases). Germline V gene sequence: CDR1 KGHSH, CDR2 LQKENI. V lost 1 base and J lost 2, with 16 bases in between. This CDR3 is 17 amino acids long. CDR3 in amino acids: CASSPQGLGHFTDTQYF. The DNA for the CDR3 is TGTGCCAGCTCACCACAGGGGCTAGGGCATTTCACAGATACGCAGTATTTT. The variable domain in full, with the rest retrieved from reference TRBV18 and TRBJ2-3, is NAGVMQNPRHLVRRRGQEARLRCSPMKGHSHVYWYRQLPEEGLKFMVYLQKENIIDESGMPKERFSAEFPKEGPSILRIQQVVRGDSAAYFCASSPQGLGHFTDTQYFGPGTRLTVL.

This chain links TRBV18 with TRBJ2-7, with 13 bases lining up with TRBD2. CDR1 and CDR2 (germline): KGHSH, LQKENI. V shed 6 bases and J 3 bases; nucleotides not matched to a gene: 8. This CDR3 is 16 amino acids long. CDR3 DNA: TGTGCCAGCTCCCTAGGGACTAGCGGGATTGGCTACGAGCAGTACTTC. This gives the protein CASSLGTSGIGYEQYF.

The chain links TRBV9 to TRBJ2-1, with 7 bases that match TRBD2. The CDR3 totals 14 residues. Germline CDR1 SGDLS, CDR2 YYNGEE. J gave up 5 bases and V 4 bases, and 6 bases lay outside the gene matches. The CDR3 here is CASSWASGNNEQFF. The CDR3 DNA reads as TGTGCCAGCAGCTGGGCTAGCGGTAACAATGAGCAGTTCTTC.

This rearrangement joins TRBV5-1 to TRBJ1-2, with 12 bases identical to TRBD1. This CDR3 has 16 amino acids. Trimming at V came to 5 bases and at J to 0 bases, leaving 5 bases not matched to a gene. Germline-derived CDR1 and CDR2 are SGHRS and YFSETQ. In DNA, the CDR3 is TGCGCCAGCAGATTCGGGACAGGGGGCACTAACTATGGCTACACCTTC. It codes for CASRFGTGGTNYGYTF.

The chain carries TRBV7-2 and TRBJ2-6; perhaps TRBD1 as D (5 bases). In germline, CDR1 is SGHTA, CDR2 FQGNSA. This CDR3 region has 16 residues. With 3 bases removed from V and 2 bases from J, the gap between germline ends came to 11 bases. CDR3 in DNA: TGTGCCAGCAGCTTCAGGGTGTTGGCTGGGGCCAACGTCCTGACTTTC. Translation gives CASSFRVLAGANVLTF.

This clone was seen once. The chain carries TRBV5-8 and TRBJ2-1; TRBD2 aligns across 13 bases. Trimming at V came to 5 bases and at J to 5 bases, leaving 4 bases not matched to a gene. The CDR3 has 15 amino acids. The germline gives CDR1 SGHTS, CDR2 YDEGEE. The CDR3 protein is CASSTGTSGDNEQFF. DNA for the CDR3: TGTGCCAGCAGTACCGGGACTAGCGGGGACAATGAGCAGTTCTTC.

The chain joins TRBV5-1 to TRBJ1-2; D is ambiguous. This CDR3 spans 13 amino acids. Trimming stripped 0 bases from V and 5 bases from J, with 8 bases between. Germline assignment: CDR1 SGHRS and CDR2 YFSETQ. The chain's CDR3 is CASSLDTGYGYTF. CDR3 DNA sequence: TGCGCCAGCAGCTTGGATACGGGATATGGCTACACCTTC.

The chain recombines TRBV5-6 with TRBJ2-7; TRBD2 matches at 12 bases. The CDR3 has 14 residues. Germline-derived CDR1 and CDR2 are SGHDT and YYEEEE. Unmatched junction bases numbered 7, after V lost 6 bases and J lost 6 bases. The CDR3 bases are TGTGCCAGCAACTATAGACTAGCGGGAGCCGAGCAGTACTTC. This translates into CASNYRLAGAEQYF. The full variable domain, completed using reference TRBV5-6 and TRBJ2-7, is DAGVTQSPTHLIKTRGQQVTLRCSPKSGHDTVSWYQQALGQGPQFIFQYYEEEERQRGNFPDRFSGHQFPNYSSELNVNALLLGDSALYLCASNYRLAGAEQYFGPGTRLTVT.

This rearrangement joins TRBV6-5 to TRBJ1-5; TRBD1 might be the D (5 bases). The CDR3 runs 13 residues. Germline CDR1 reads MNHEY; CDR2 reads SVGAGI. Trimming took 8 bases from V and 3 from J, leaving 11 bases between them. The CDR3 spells CASRQTPNQPQHF. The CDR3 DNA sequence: TGTGCCAGCCGACAGACTCCCAATCAGCCCCAGCATTTT.

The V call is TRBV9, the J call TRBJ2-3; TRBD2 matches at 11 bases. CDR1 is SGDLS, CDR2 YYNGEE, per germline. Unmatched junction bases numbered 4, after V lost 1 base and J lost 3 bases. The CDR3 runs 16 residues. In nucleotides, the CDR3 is TGTGCCAGCAGCGTATGGGCTAGCGGGGGGACAGATACGCAGTATTTT. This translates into CASSVWASGGTDTQYF.

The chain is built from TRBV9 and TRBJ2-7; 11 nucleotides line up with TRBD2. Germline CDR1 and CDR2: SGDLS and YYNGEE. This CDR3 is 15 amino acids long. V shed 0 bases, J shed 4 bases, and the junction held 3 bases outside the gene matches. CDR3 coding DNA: TGTGCCAGCAGCGTAGACACTAGCGGGGGTTACGAGCAGTACTTC. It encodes CASSVDTSGGYEQYF.

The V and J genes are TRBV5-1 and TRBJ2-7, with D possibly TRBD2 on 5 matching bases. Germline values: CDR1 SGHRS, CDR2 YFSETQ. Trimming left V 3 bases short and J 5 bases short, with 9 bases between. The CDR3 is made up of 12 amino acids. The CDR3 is CASSWAGNEQYF. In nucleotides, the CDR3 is TGCGCCAGCAGCTGGGCCGGGAACGAGCAGTACTTC.

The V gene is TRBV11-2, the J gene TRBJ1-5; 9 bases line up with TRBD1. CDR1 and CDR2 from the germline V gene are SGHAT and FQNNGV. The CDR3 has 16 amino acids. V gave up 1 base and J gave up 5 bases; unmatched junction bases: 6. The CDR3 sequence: CASSLGDRVGDQPQHF. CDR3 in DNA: TGTGCCAGCAGCTTAGGGGACAGGGTTGGGGATCAGCCCCAGCATTTT.

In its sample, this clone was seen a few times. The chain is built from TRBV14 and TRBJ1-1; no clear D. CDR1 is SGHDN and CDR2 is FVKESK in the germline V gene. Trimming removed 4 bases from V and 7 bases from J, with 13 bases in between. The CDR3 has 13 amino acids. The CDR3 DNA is TGTGCCAGCAGCCCGCATGAGGGTCTTGAAGCTTTCTTT. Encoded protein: CASSPHEGLEAFF.

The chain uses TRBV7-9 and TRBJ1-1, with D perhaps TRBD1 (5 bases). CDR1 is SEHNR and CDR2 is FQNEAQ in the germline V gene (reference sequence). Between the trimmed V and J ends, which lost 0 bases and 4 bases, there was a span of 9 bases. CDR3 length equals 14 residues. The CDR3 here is CASSLAAGFTEAFF. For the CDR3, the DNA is TGTGCCAGCAGCTTAGCGGCAGGGTTCACTGAAGCTTTCTTT.

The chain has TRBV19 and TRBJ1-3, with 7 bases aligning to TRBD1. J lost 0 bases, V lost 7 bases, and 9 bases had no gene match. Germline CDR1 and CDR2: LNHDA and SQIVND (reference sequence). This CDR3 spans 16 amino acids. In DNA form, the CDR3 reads TGTGCCAGTACCATGCCGGGACAGCTCTCTGGAAACACCATATATTTT. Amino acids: CASTMPGQLSGNTIYF.

CDR3 protein: CASSVPRGQGNEQFF. In DNA form, the CDR3 reads TGTGCCAGCAGTGTTCCCAGGGGGCAGGGCAATGAGCAGTTCTTC. The chain links TRBV25-1 to TRBJ2-1; 8 nucleotides align to TRBD1. CDR1 and CDR2 (germline): MGHDK, SYGVNS. The CDR3 consists of 15 residues. The trim removed 4 bases at V and 6 bases at J, leaving 8 bases unmatched.

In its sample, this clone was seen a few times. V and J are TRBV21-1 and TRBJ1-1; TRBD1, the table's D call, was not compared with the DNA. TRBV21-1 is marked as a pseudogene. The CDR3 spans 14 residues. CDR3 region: CASSTRDRVTEAFF. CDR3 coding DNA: TGTGCCAGCAGCACGAGAGACAGGGTTACTGAAGCTTTCTTT.

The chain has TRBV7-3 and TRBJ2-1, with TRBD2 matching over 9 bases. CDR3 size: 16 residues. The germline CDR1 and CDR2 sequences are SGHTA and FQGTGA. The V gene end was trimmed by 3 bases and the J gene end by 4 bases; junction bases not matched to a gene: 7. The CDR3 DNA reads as TGTGCCAGCAGCTTCGGGGCTAGCGGGATTTACAATGAGCAGTTCTTC. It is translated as CASSFGASGIYNEQFF.

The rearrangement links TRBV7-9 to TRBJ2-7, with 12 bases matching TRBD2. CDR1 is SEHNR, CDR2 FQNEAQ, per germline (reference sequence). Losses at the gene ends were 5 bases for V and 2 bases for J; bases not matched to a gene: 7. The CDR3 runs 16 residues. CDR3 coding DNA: TGTGCCAGCAGCCCACCCGGACTAGCGGGAACCTACGAGCAGTACTTC. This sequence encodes CASSPPGLAGTYEQYF.